Each of the 16 T cell receptor beta chains below was sequenced from the same sample in a study of early T cells in non-severe SARS-CoV-2 infection. MiXCR, run by TCRdb on the 5' RACE reads, gives a single entry per CDR3 protein. This table holds 55,000 to 85,000 distinct CDR3 sequences, 8% to 10% found once. The sample here was whole blood, taken at baseline. Receptors originate from an adult who was a healthcare worker with PCR-confirmed SARS-CoV-2 infection or an uninfected control (not recorded which).

The V gene is TRBV28, the J gene TRBJ1-4; the D is unclear. The CDR3 contains 12 residues. The V gene's germline CDR1 is MDHEN and CDR2 SYDVKM. Trimming took 8 bases from V and 4 from J, leaving 8 bases between them. The CDR3 DNA sequence: TGTGCCAGCGGCCAGCTTAATGAAAAACTGTTTTTT. As protein: CASGQLNEKLFF.

The V and J genes are TRBV10-2 and TRBJ2-2, with 10 bases lining up with TRBD2. The CDR3 runs to 15 residues. Trimming took 6 bases from V and 1 from J; bases not matched to a gene: 2. Germline values: CDR1 WSHSY, CDR2 SAAADI. The CDR3 sequence is CASRLAGGNTGELFF. In nucleotides, the CDR3 is TGCGCCAGCAGATTAGCGGGAGGGAACACCGGGGAGCTGTTTTTT.

This clonotype was recorded a few times. The J gene is TRBJ2-7, the V gene TRBV11-2, with D tentatively TRBD1 (6 bases). Trimming removed 0 bases from V and 1 base from J, with 7 bases in between. The CDR3 length is 14 residues. Germline V CDR1 and CDR2: SGHAT, FQNNGV. CDR3 in DNA: TGTGCCAGCAGCTTAGAAACAGGGTCCTACGAGCAGTACTTC. This encodes CASSLETGSYEQYF.

Only a few counts were recorded for this clonotype. The rearrangement joins TRBV28 to TRBJ1-1; no firm D call. The CDR3 loop spans 13 amino acids. Trimming removed 11 bases at V and 0 bases at J, with 13 bases between. Germline V lookup: CDR1 MDHEN, CDR2 SYDVKM. CDR3 sequence (DNA): TGTGCCGGACGCGGGCCCATGAACACTGAAGCTTTCTTT. This codes for CAGRGPMNTEAFF.

This clonotype showed up just a few times. The gene calls are TRBV7-3 and TRBJ2-2; no definite D call. V gave up 1 base and J gave up 1 base, with 13 bases separating them. There are 17 residues in the CDR3. Germline CDR1 is SGHTA and CDR2 is FQGTGA. CDR3 DNA: TGTGCCAGCAGCTTAAGTGTCGGCAGTGTGAACACCGGGGAGCTGTTTTTT. Its translation is CASSLSVGSVNTGELFF.

In regard to this clonotype: The germline gene is not matched at one end of the junction; a read error may be the cause. The CDR3 DNA reads as TGCAGTGCCAGAGGGACTAGCGCACGTGAGCAGTTCTTC. This sequence encodes CSARGTSAREQFF. The chain couples TRBV20-1 to TRBJ2-1; 10 positions agree with TRBD2. The CDR3 spans 13 residues. Germline assignment: CDR1 DFQATT and CDR2 SNEGSKA (reference sequence).

The CDR3 DNA follows: TGTGCCAGCAGCTTCACTAGCGGGAGCGACGCCGGCTCCTACGAGCAGTACTTC. This translates into CASSFTSGSDAGSYEQYF. The chain combines TRBV7-8 with TRBJ2-7; 11 nucleotides match TRBD2. The CDR3 sequence is 18 residues long. The trim removed 3 bases at V and 0 bases at J, leaving 10 bases unmatched. Germline V gives CDR1 SGHVS, CDR2 FQNEAQ.

The chain employs TRBV5-4 and TRBJ2-1; possible D gene TRBD2, 6 bases. The CDR3 length is 15 residues. V dropped 2 bases and J dropped 9 bases, with 18 bases sitting between them. Germline CDR1 and CDR2: SGHNT and YYREEE (reference sequence). The CDR3 sequence is CASSLWGGTGSEQFF. The CDR3 bases are TGTGCCAGCAGCTTATGGGGCGGGACGGGGAGTGAGCAGTTCTTC.

This clonotype was seen repeatedly, ten times or more. The chain uses TRBV6-2 or TRBV6-3 and TRBJ2-1; 7 nucleotides align to TRBD2. Germline V gene data show CDR1 as MNHEY and CDR2 as SVGEGT. CDR3 length: 15 amino acids. CDR3 nucleotide sequence: TGTGCTGCGGGGTTACGGGAGGCAAGAAGGGATGAGCAGTTCTTC. Translating gives CAAGLREARRDEQFF.

This clonotype was seen a single time. J is TRBJ1-6 and V is TRBV4-3; TRBD1 aligns across 8 bases. Germline CDR1 and CDR2: LGHNA and YSLEER. The CDR3 is 16 amino acids. V gave up 2 bases and J gave up 9 bases; unmatched junction bases: 9. CDR3 coding DNA: TGCGCCAGCAGCCAAAGGACAGGGAATAAGGGTTCACCCCTCCACTTT. Translated: CASSQRTGNKGSPLHF.

V usage is TRBV28 and J usage is TRBJ1-3; 8 bases are shared with TRBD1. The germline V gene encodes CDR1 MDHEN and CDR2 SYDVKM. V lost 5 bases to trimming and J lost 6 bases; unmatched junction nucleotides: 3. The CDR3 runs 13 residues. CDR3 bases: TGTGCCAGCAGTCTGGACAGGGAAAACACCATATATTTT. Translating it yields CASSLDRENTIYF.

By share of the sample, this clonotype is medium-sized. The J gene is TRBJ1-1, the V gene TRBV28, with 7 bases identical to TRBD1. CDR1 is MDHEN, CDR2 SYDVKM, per germline. V gave up 9 bases and J gave up 1 base; unmatched junction bases: 5. This CDR3 has 13 residues. For the CDR3, the DNA is TGTGCCAGAAAGGGGGCGGGGAACACTGAAGCTTTCTTT. Its translation is CARKGAGNTEAFF.

The table lists this clonotype with a few counts. The V call is TRBV9, the J call TRBJ2-2; TRBD1 matches 9 bases. This CDR3 has 16 residues. J was trimmed by 8 bases and V by 4 bases; bases with no gene match: 12. Per the germline V gene, CDR1 is SGDLS and CDR2 is YYNGEE. The CDR3 DNA reads TGTGCCAGCAGCCCCTGGACAGGGGCTTACGCTGGGGAGCTGTTTTTT. This gives the protein CASSPWTGAYAGELFF. The full variable domain, completed using reference TRBV9 and TRBJ2-2, is DSGVTQTPKHLITATGQRVTLRCSPRSGDLSVYWYQQSLDQGLQFLIQYYNGEERAKGNILERFSAQQFPDLHSELNLSSLELGDSALYFCASSPWTGAYAGELFFGEGSRLTVL.

This clonotype showed up just a few times. CDR3: CASSYSGGDYGYTF. The CDR3, as DNA: TGTGCCAGCAGTTACTCTGGGGGCGACTATGGCTACACCTTC. The V call is TRBV6-5, the J call TRBJ1-2; D may be TRBD1 (6 bases). From germline, CDR1 is MNHEY and CDR2 SVGAGI. The CDR3 length is 14 residues. V gave up 0 bases and J gave up 3 bases, with 8 bases separating them.

Many counts were recorded for this clonotype. The chain links TRBV12-5 to TRBJ1-1; unclear D gene. The CDR3 length is 13 residues. V dropped 6 bases and J dropped 0 bases, with 8 bases sitting between them. CDR1 LGHNT and CDR2 FRNRAP come from the germline V gene. CDR3 sequence (DNA): TGTGCTAGTGGACTCCAGGTGAACACTGAAGCTTTCTTT. This codes for CASGLQVNTEAFF.

This clonotype has at least ten counts. This rearrangement joins TRBV20-1 to TRBJ1-2; 10 nucleotides agree with TRBD1. The CDR3 runs 13 residues. Germline V gene sequence: CDR1 DFQATT, CDR2 SNEGSKA (reference sequence). J lost 9 bases, V lost 3 bases, and 7 bases had no gene match. The CDR3 DNA reads TGCAGTGCTAGTGGGACAGGGGAACTCAGCTACACCTTC. It codes for CSASGTGELSYTF.